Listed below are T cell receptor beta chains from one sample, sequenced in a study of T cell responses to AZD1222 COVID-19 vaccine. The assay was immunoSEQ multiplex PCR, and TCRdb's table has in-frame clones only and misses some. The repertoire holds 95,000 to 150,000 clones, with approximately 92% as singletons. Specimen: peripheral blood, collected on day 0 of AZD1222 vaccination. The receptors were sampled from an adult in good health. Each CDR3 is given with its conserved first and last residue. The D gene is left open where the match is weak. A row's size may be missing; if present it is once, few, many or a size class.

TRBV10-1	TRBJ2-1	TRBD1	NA	CASSESGQPNEQFF	TGCGCCAGCAGTGAGTCGGGACAGCCTAATGAGCAGTTCTTC
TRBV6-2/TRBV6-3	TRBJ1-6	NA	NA	CASSYPAWDPSYNSPLHF	TGTGCCAGCAGTTACCCAGCGTGGGATCCGTCCTATAATTCACCCCTCCACTTT
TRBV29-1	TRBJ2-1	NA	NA	CSGMGQFPIEQFF	TGCAGCGGTATGGGACAATTCCCAATTGAGCAGTTCTTC
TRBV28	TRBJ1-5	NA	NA	CASSLSGATQPQHF	TGTGCCAGCAGTTTATCGGGCGCCACTCAGCCCCAGCATTTT
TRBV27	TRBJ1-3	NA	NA	CASSLGQGSNTIYF	TGTGCCAGCAGTTTAGGGCAGGGTTCTAACACCATATATTTT
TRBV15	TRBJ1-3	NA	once	CATSKSFSGNTIYF	TGTGCCACCAGCAAAAGCTTCTCTGGAAACACCATATATTTT
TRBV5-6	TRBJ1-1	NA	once	CASSLATGNTEAFF	TGTGCCAGCAGCTTGGCTACAGGGAACACTGAAGCTTTCTTT
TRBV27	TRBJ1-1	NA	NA	CASSLRGANTEAFF	TGTGCCAGCAGTTTACGGGGCGCGAACACTGAAGCTTTCTTT
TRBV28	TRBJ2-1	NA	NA	CASRPGGGSYNEQFF	TGTGCCAGCAGACCAGGGGGGGGCTCCTACAATGAGCAGTTCTTC
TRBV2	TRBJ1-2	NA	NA	CATDQGDYGYTF	TGTGCCACCGATCAGGGTGACTATGGCTACACCTTC
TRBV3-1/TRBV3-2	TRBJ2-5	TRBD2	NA	CASSRTSGGSAKETQYF	TGTGCCAGCAGCCGGACTAGCGGGGGGTCGGCTAAGGAGACCCAGTACTTC
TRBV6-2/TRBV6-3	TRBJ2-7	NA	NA	CASSRTSTSTYEQYF	TGTGCCAGCAGCCGCACCTCCACTAGTACCTACGAGCAGTACTTC
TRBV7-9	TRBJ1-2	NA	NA	CASRPDGNYGYTF	TGTGCCAGCAGACCTGACGGTAACTATGGCTACACCTTC
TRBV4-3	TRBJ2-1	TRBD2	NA	CASSPGSGGSYNEQFF	TGCGCCAGCAGCCCGGGCTCGGGGGGATCCTACAATGAGCAGTTCTTC
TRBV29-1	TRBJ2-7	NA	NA	CSVEYPGNYEQYF	TGCAGCGTTGAATATCCAGGCAACTACGAGCAGTACTTC
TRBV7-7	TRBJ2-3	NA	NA	CASSLGQGSDTQYF	TGTGCCAGCAGCTTAGGGCAGGGATCGGACACGCAGTATTTT